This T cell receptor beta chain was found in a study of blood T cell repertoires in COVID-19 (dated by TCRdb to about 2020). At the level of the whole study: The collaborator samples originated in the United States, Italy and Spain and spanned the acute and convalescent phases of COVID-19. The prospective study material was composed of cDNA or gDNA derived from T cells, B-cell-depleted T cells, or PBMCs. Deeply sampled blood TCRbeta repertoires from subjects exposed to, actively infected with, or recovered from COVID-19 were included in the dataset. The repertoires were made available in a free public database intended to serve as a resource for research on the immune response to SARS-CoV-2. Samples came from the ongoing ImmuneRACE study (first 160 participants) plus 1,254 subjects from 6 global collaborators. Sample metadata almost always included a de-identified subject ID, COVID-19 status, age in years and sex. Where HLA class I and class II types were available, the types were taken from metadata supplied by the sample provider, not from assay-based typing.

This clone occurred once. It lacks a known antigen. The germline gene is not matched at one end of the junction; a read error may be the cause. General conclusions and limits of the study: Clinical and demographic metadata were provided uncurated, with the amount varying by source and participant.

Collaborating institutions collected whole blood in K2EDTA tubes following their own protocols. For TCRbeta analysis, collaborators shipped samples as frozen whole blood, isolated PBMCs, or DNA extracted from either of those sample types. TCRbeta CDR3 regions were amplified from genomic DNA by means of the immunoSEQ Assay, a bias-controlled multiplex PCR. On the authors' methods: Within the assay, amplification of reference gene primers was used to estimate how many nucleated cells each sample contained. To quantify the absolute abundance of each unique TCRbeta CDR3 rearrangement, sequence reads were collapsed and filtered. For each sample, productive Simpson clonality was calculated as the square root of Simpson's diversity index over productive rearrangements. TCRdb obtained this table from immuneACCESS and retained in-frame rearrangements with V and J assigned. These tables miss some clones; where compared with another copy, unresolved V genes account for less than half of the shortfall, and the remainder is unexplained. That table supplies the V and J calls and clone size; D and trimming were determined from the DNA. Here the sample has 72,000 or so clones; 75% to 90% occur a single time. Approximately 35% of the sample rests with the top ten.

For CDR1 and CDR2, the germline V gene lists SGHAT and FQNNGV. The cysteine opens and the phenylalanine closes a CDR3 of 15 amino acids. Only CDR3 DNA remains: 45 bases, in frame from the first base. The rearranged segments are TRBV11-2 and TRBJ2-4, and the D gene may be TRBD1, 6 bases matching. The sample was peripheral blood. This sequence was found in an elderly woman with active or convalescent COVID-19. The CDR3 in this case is CASSLASGDWDIQYF. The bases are TGTGCCAGCAGTTTAGCGTCAGGGGATTGGGACATTCAGTACTTC.